These 23 T cell receptor beta chains originate from one sample sequenced in a study. TCRdb reprocessed the 5' RACE reads via MiXCR and lists one record per CDR3 protein. The top ten hold 4.3% of the sample, which has 8,000 or so distinct CDR3 sequences, 68% seen once. Input material: tumor-infiltrating naive CD4+ T cells sorted from the breast tumor. Subset: naive CD4+ T cells, CD4+CD45RA+CD25-. The receptors were sampled from a female donor with breast cancer.

The chain couples TRBV5-1 to TRBJ2-1; 16 bases map to TRBD2. V trimming: 3 bases; J trimming: 9 bases; junction bases outside the gene matches: 9. The CDR3 spans 17 residues. The germline CDR1 and CDR2 sequences are SGHRS and YFSETQ. The CDR3: CASSSGLAGGSSGEQFF. For the CDR3, the DNA is TGCGCCAGCAGCTCGGGACTAGCGGGAGGGTCTAGCGGTGAGCAGTTCTTC.

The chain carries TRBV5-6 and TRBJ2-5; TRBD2 might be the D (5 bases). Trimming shortened V by 6 bases and J by 1 base, and 10 bases separated the two germline ends. This CDR3 has 13 residues. Germline loops: CDR1 SGHDT, CDR2 YYEEEE. CDR3 DNA sequence: TGTGCCAGCACCCCCCGGGGCCAAGAGACCCAGTACTTC. Translation: CASTPRGQETQYF.

This rearrangement joins TRBV4-1 to TRBJ2-1; the match to TRBD1 covers 10 bases. J gave up 0 bases and V 4 bases, and 15 bases lay outside the gene matches. CDR3 size: 20 residues. Germline CDR1 and CDR2: MGHRA and YSYEKL. The CDR3 DNA follows: TGCGCCAGCAGCCGAAATAGGACAGGGGGGTCCCTTAGCTCCTACAATGAGCAGTTCTTC. It codes for CASSRNRTGGSLSSYNEQFF.

The rearrangement links TRBV28 to TRBJ1-5; TRBD1 matches 8 bases. This CDR3 has 15 amino acids. V shed 6 bases, J shed 2 bases, and the junction held 6 bases outside the gene matches. Per the germline V gene, CDR1 is MDHEN and CDR2 is SYDVKM. CDR3 bases: TGTGCCAGCAGCCTAGGACAGGGAGGCAATCAGCCCCAGCATTTT. Its translation: CASSLGQGGNQPQHF.

This clonotype was found a few times. The gene calls are TRBV9 and TRBJ2-3; tentatively, D is TRBD2 (5 bases). Deletions cut 7 bases from V and 1 base from J, with 16 bases between. The CDR3 sequence is 15 residues long. The V gene's germline CDR1 is SGDLS and CDR2 YYNGEE. Here the CDR3 reads CASSPGDLRTDTQYF. The CDR3 nucleotides read TGTGCCAGCTCTCCCGGGGATCTCCGCACAGATACGCAGTATTTT.

The chain joins TRBV5-1 to TRBJ2-3; D unclear. The CDR3 runs 12 residues. Germline CDR1 reads SGHRS; CDR2 reads YFSETQ. V was trimmed by 0 bases and J by 7 bases, leaving 6 bases between them. The CDR3 sequence: CASSLGENTQYF. In DNA form, the CDR3 reads TGCGCCAGCAGCTTGGGTGAAAATACGCAGTATTTT.

This chain links TRBV7-2 with TRBJ2-7, with D hard to call. The CDR3 has 14 amino acids. Between the trimmed V and J ends, which lost 5 bases and 3 bases, there was a span of 14 bases. From germline, CDR1 is SGHTA and CDR2 FQGNSA. CDR3 coding DNA: TGTGCCAGCAGCCCCCGTGGGGTAGGCTACGAGCAGTACTTC. Its protein product is CASSPRGVGYEQYF. Supplemented by reference TRBV7-2 and TRBJ2-7, the full variable domain reads GAGVSQSPSNKVTEKGKDVELRCDPISGHTALYWYRQSLGQGLEFLIYFQGNSAPDKSGLPSDRFSAERTGGSVSTLTIQRTQQEDSAVYLCASSPRGVGYEQYFGPGTRLTVT.

The CDR3 sequence is CATSRDGDNPYEQYF. DNA for the CDR3: TGTGCCACCAGCAGAGATGGTGACAACCCCTACGAGCAGTACTTC. The chain uses TRBV15 and TRBJ2-7, with D uncertain. The CDR3 sequence is 15 residues long. V was shortened by 0 bases and J by 2 bases, with 11 bases between the two germline ends. Looked up from germline, CDR1 is LNHNV and CDR2 is YYDKDF (reference sequence).

The V and J genes are TRBV12-3 or TRBV12-4 and TRBJ2-2; D might be TRBD1 or TRBD2, each matching 6 bases. Trimming left V 7 bases short and J 6 bases short, with 9 bases between. The CDR3 length is 12 residues. The CDR3 DNA sequence: TGTGCCAGCACGAGGGGGGCCGGGGAGCTGTTTTTT. This translates into CASTRGAGELFF.

This clonotype was found once. V is TRBV6-5 and J is TRBJ2-3; 8 positions match TRBD2. With 5 bases clipped from V and 0 bases from J, the junction kept 16 bases outside the gene matches. This CDR3 is 19 amino acids long. Germline CDR1 and CDR2: MNHEY and SVGAGI. The CDR3 is CASSPVTSATFSSTDTQYF. The CDR3, as DNA: TGTGCCAGCAGTCCAGTGACTAGCGCGACTTTCTCTAGCACAGATACGCAGTATTTT.

The V call is TRBV4-1, the J call TRBJ2-3; D not certain. The V gene's germline CDR1 is MGHRA and CDR2 YSYEKL. V dropped 1 base and J dropped 1 base, with 6 bases sitting between them. The CDR3 is 14 residues long. The CDR3 region is CASSQGAGTDTQYF. The CDR3 coding sequence is TGCGCCAGCAGCCAAGGGGCGGGCACAGATACGCAGTATTTT.

Remarks on this clonotype: The junction departs from the called germline gene at one end, perhaps through a read error. J is TRBJ2-1 and V is TRBV6-5; the D is unclear. The CDR3 consists of 12 residues. The germline V gene encodes CDR1 MNHEY and CDR2 SVGAGI. The chain's CDR3 is CASGPGFVERFF. The CDR3 nucleotides read TGTGCCAGCGGACCGGGCTTCGTTGAGCGGTTCTTC.

The chain employs TRBV3-1 and TRBJ2-7, with D perhaps assigned TRBD1 or TRBD2 (5 bases each). Per germline, CDR1 LGHDT and CDR2 YNNKEL (reference sequence). V lost 4 bases, J lost 3 bases, and 22 bases lay in between. The CDR3 extends over 17 amino acids. CDR3: CASSPQTWPGQNYEQYF. As DNA, the CDR3 is TGTGCCAGCAGCCCGCAAACCTGGCCGGGGCAAAACTACGAGCAGTACTTC.

The chain uses TRBV20-1 and TRBJ2-2, with D hard to call. CDR1 is DFQATT and CDR2 is SNEGSKA in the germline V gene (reference sequence). Trimming removed 7 bases at V and 4 bases at J, with 13 bases between. The CDR3 runs to 13 residues. CDR3 amino acids: CSVPANPTGELFF. CDR3 sequence (DNA): TGCAGTGTTCCAGCAAATCCCACCGGGGAGCTGTTTTTT.

The chain links TRBV4-2 to TRBJ2-1; unclear D gene. Trimming stripped 5 bases from V and 7 bases from J, with 12 bases between. Germline lookup yields CDR1 LGHNA and CDR2 YNFKEQ. The CDR3 has 13 residues. The CDR3 DNA is TGTGCCAGCAGCTTCAGGATTGGGAATGAGCAGTTCTTC. Translated: CASSFRIGNEQFF.

DNA for the CDR3: TGCAGCGCCACCGGACTACTGGCCAGCGAGCAGTACTTC. Encoded protein: CSATGLLASEQYF. The chain combines TRBV29-1 with TRBJ2-7; D is possibly TRBD2 (6 bases). Germline CDR1 is SQVTM and CDR2 is ANQGSEA. The length of the CDR3 is 13 residues. V lost 7 bases, J lost 6 bases, and 19 bases lay in between.

The rearrangement joins TRBV5-5 to TRBJ1-2, with TRBD1 as a possible D gene (5 bases). CDR1 and CDR2 from the germline V gene are SGHKS and YYEKEE (reference sequence). The CDR3 contains 14 residues. V lost 0 bases, J lost 5 bases, and 11 bases lay in between. In DNA form, the CDR3 reads TGTGCCAGCAGCTTGGATCCGACAGATTATGGCTACACCTTC. It specifies CASSLDPTDYGYTF.

The chain joins TRBV6-6 to TRBJ2-5, with TRBD2 identical over 8 bases. J gave up 5 bases and V 7 bases, and 12 bases lay outside the gene matches. CDR3 length equals 15 residues. CDR1 and CDR2 (germline): MNHNY, SVGAGI (reference sequence). The CDR3 coding sequence is TGTGCCAGCACCGGGAGGGGGGGATTGTATGAGACCCAGTACTTC. Protein product: CASTGRGGLYETQYF.

About this clonotype itself: In this CDR3 the conserved last residue, phenylalanine or tryptophan, is missing, so a read error is likely. The chain combines TRBV7-3 with TRBJ2-1; tentative D call: TRBD1 (6 bases). Germline V gene sequence: CDR1 SGHTA, CDR2 FQGTGA. CDR3 length: 13 amino acids. V lost 4 bases and J lost 8, with 12 bases in between. The CDR3, as DNA: TGTGCCAGCAGCTCGACAGGCCTGTATGAGCAGTTCATC. This gives the protein CASSSTGLYEQFI.

The CDR3 DNA reads TGTGCCAGCACAGCCCCTCGGGCCACTGAAGCTTTCTTT. Amino acid sequence: CASTAPRATEAFF. V is TRBV2 and J is TRBJ1-1; D uncertain. Looked up from germline, CDR1 is SNHLY and CDR2 is FYNNEI. The CDR3 has 13 amino acids. V was pared by 7 bases and J by 4 bases, with 13 bases between.

The gene calls are TRBV7-3 and TRBJ2-2; 8 bases align to TRBD2. The CDR3 is 15 residues long. The ends lost 4 bases at V and 7 bases at J; junction bases unmatched: 8. CDR1 is SGHTA, CDR2 FQGTGA, per germline. The CDR3 here is CASSSRTSLDGELFF. DNA for the CDR3: TGTGCCAGCAGCTCCCGGACTAGCCTGGACGGGGAGCTGTTTTTT.

J is TRBJ2-3 and V is TRBV6-5, with TRBD2 matching 14 bases. Per germline, CDR1 MNHEY and CDR2 SVGAGI. This CDR3 is built from 17 residues. V lost 6 bases to trimming and J lost 5 bases; unmatched junction nucleotides: 10. CDR3 coding DNA: TGTGCCAGCAGCCGCGGGACTAGCGGGGGCGGTGGAGATACGCAGTATTTT. It specifies CASSRGTSGGGGDTQYF.

This clonotype showed up just once. The rearrangement links TRBV20-1 to TRBJ2-3; D gene unclear. Per germline, CDR1 DFQATT and CDR2 SNEGSKA (reference sequence). V lost 0 bases to trimming and J lost 6 bases, with 13 bases between them. The CDR3 totals 14 residues. The CDR3 is CSARDKTGIDTQYF. CDR3 coding DNA: TGCAGTGCTAGAGATAAGACTGGTATTGATACGCAGTATTTT.